This TCR beta chain was observed in a study of vaccination effects on CD4 cells after COVID-19 (dated by TCRdb to between 2022 and 2023). Context from the whole study: In the ViraFEST assay, PBMC were stimulated with viral peptide pools, and antigen-specific CD4+ T cell clonotypes were then identified by expansion using TCR sequencing. The full study included around ten COVID-19 convalescent patients and several SARS-CoV-2-naive healthy vaccine recipients. Cultures from other donors in the study were sequenced using the Oncomine TCR Beta short-read assay on an Illumina iSeq 100. Post-vaccine samples across the study were collected a median of 72 days after the second dose, with a range of 14 to 241. SARS-CoV-2 spike-specific CD4+ TCR repertoires from before and after mRNA vaccination were compared in COVID-19 convalescent patients and in infection-naive vaccine recipients. Each well held roughly 2.2 million PBMC cultured in IMDM containing around 5.1% human AB serum, roughly 9.6 IU/ml IL-2 and gentamicin, along with around 9.4 ug/ml peptides. What the study reported, not specific to this receptor: Only a small number of convalescent patients were included, and no early post-infection timepoints were available, which limited the study. Marked clonal contraction was observed in both infection-induced and vaccine-induced clones at late post-vaccination timepoints, consistent with waning T cell responses. Among healthy vaccine recipients, nearly all vaccine-induced clones were SARS-CoV-2 mono-reactive, and just 1 of 255 was cross-reactive with common cold coronaviruses.

From a lookup of the germline V gene, CDR1 and CDR2 are KGHSH and LQKENI. The junction carries 5 bases between V and J, which are trimmed by 1 base and 0 bases respectively. From the cysteine up to the phenylalanine, the CDR3 has a length of 14 residues. Just the 42-base CDR3 DNA is kept, in frame starting at base 1. Libraries came from the immunoSEQ multiplex PCR assay. DNA from the cultured and isolated CD4+ T cells underwent TCR beta CDR3 sequencing. In the original analysis: Non-productive TCR sequences were discarded, and reads were trimmed to the CDR3 region, with only CDR3s of 7 or more amino acids retained. Antigen-specific clonotypes were identified with the MANAFEST web app by comparing expansion in peptide wells against reference cultures. To count as positive, a clone had to show expansion at FDR<0.05 compared with the reference and with all other wells, an odds ratio above 5, and a frequency above 0.1% in two replicate wells. A clonotype was called cross-reactive if it was significantly expanded both in SARS-CoV-2 spike wells and in at least one common cold coronavirus spike condition. CDR3 similarity was assessed by Levenshtein distance using the stringdist R package, and unrooted trees were constructed with ape in R 3.6.1. In its TCRdb copy, this immuneACCESS table keeps in-frame sequences only and misses some clones. Where compared with another copy, unresolved V genes explain less than half of these, and the others have no known cause. V, J and clone size are those of that table, while D and trimming were read from the DNA. The table for this sample lists approximately 66,000 clones; 65% to 80% of them were counted only once. The leading ten clones occupy around 2.5% of the sample.

After less than eleven days of culture, CD4+ T cells were isolated with the EasySep CD4+ T cell isolation kit. Participants received two doses of either the BNT162b2 or the mRNA-1273 mRNA SARS-CoV-2 vaccine. Negative nucleocapsid antibody results before and after vaccination confirmed that the healthy vaccine recipients had no prior SARS-CoV-2 infection. On days 3 and 7, half of the culture medium was replaced with fresh IL-2-containing medium. Unless noted otherwise, every peptide stimulation condition was cultured in triplicate wells. PBMC were separated from whole blood using Ficoll-Paque Plus gradient centrifugation and were then either cryopreserved at -140C or used fresh. Genomic DNA was extracted from cultured CD4+ T cells with the QIAamp micro DNA kit. Regarding this clone: The antigen this receptor binds is unknown. No base quality information exists; no much larger clone differs at one position.

The material was CD4+ T cells from PBMCs cultured without peptide, obtained after COVID-19 vaccination. This clonotype was sampled from a human donor who received a COVID-19 vaccine. Recombination connected TRBV18 to TRBJ2-3, with the D gene uncertain. The CDR3 corresponds to CASSPLDSTDTQYF. The bases read TGTGCCAGCTCACCACTGGACAGCACAGATACGCAGTATTTT.